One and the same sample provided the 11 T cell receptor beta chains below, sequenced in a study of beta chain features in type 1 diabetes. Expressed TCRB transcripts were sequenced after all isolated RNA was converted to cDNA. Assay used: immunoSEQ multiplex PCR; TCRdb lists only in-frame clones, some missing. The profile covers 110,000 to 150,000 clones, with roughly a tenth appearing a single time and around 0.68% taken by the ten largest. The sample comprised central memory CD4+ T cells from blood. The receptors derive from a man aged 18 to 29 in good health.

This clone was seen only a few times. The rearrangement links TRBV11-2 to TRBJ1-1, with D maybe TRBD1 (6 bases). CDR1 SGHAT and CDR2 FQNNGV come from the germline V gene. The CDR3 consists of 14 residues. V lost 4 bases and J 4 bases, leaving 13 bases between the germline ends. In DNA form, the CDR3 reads TGTGCCAGCAGCTCTCAGGGGCTTGGCACTGAAGCTTTCTTT. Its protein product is CASSSQGLGTEAFF.

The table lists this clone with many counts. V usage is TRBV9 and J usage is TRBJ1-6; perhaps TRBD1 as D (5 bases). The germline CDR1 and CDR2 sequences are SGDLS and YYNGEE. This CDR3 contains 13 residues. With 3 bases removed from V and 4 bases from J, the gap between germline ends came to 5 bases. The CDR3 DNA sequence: TGTGCCAGCAGCGACAGGTATAATTCACCCCTCCACTTT. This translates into CASSDRYNSPLHF.

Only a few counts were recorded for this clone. The CDR3 DNA reads as TGTGCCAGCATCAAAGGGGACTCTGGGGCCAACGTCCTGACTTTC. This encodes CASIKGDSGANVLTF. The chain has TRBV28 and TRBJ2-6; weak D call: TRBD1 (5 bases). V dropped 7 bases and J dropped 0 bases, with 10 bases sitting between them. This CDR3 spans 15 amino acids. Germline V gene sequence: CDR1 MDHEN, CDR2 SYDVKM.

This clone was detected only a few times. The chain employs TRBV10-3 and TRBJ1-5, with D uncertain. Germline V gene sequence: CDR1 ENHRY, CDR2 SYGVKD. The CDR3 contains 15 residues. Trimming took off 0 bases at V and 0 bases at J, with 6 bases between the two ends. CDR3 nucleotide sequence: TGTGCCATCAGTGAGTCGGGCGTTAGCAATCAGCCCCAGCATTTT. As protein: CAISESGVSNQPQHF.

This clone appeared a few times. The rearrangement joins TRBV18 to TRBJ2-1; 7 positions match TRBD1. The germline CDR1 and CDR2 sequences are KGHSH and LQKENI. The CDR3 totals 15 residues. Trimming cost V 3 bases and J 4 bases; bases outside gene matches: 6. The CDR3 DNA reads TGTGCCAGCTCACCCACGGGACAGAATTACAATGAGCAGTTCTTC. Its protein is CASSPTGQNYNEQFF.

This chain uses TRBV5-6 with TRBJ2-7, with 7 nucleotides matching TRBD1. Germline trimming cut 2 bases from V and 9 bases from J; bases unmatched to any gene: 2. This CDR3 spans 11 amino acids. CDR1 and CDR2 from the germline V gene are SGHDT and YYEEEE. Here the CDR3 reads CASSFYRGQYF. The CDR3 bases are TGTGCCAGCAGCTTTTACAGGGGGCAGTACTTC. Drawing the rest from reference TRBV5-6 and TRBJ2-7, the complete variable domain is DAGVTQSPTHLIKTRGQQVTLRCSPKSGHDTVSWYQQALGQGPQFIFQYYEEEERQRGNFPDRFSGHQFPNYSSELNVNALLLGDSALYLCASSFYRGQYFGPGTRLTVT.

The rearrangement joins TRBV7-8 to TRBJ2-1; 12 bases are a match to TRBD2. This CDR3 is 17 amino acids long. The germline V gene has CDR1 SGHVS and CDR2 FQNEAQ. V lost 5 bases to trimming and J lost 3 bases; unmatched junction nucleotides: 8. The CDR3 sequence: CASSPQLAGGIYNEQFF. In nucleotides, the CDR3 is TGTGCCAGCAGCCCACAACTAGCGGGGGGTATCTACAATGAGCAGTTCTTC.

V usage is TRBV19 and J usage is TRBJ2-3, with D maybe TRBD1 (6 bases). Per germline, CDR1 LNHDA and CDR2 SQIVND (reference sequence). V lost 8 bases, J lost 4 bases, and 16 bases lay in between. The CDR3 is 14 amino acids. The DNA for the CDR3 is TGTGCCAGTCGAGGGGCAGGGGCCGCAGATACGCAGTATTTT. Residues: CASRGAGAADTQYF. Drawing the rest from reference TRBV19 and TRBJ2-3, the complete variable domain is DGGITQSPKYLFRKEGQNVTLSCEQNLNHDAMYWYRQDPGQGLRLIYYSQIVNDFQKGDIAEGYSVSREKKESFPLTVTSAQKNPTAFYLCASRGAGAADTQYFGPGTRLTVL.

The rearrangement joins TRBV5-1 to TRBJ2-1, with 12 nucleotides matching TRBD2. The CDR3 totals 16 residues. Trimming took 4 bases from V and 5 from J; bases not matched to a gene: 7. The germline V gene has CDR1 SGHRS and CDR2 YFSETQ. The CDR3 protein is CASSKRTSGAHNEQFF. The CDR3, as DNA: TGCGCCAGCAGCAAAAGGACTAGCGGGGCTCACAATGAGCAGTTCTTC.

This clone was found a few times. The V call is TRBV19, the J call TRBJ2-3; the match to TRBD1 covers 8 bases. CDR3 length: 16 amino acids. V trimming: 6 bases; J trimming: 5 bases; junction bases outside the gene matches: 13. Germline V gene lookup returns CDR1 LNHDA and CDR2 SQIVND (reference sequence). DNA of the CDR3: TGTGCCAGTAGCCGGACAGGGACCAGCGTACGAGATACGCAGTATTTT. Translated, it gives CASSRTGTSVRDTQYF.

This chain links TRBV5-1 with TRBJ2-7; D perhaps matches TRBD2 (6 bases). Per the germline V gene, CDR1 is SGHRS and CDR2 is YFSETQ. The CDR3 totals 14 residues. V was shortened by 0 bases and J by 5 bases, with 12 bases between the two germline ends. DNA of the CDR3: TGCGCCAGCAGCTTGGGCGGGACTTACAACGAGCAGTACTTC. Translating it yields CASSLGGTYNEQYF.